The present TCR beta chain was sequenced within a study of blood T cell repertoires in COVID-19. As for the study in general: The United States, Italy and Spain supplied acute and convalescent COVID-19 samples.

Original analysis: Estimation of nucleated cell counts relied on the amplification of reference gene primers. Libraries were prepared by immunoSEQ multiplex PCR; TCRdb keeps only in-frame clonotypes and omits some of them. The V and J calls and clone size were taken over from that table, and D and trimming were inferred from the DNA. This table has 220,000 or so clones, 82% appearing once. Participant ages covered roughly 18 to 89 years across 20 to 30 US areas. Sequencing input: PBMCs or T cells enriched from blood (not recorded which). The origin of this receptor is a woman aged 60 to 75 who had recovered from COVID-19.

The CDR3, as DNA: TGTGCCAGCAGCTCCGCCGGTGCGGGGTTCGACTCACCCCTCCACTTT. This sequence encodes CASSSAGAGFDSPLHF. The chain is built from TRBV5-6 and TRBJ1-6, with D unclear. Germline CDR1 and CDR2: SGHDT and YYEEEE. The CDR3 contains 16 residues. V lost 3 bases, J lost 10 bases, and 20 bases lay in between.